The clone carrying this TCR beta chain was seen once. Its antigen remains unknown. This sequence may be a read error, since a much larger clone differs from it by one base. This record belongs to a study of blood T cells in healthy people across ages. Study results and limitations: In older individuals, TCR beta diversity per million T cells was lower, falling roughly linearly with age.

Primers used in a second PCR of about 7 to 12 cycles were a sample-barcoded 5' primer and a J-beta primer mix. Each CDR3 protein is one row after TCRdb ran MiXCR on the 5' RACE reads. The sample shows approximately 1.5 million distinct CDR3 sequences, roughly 32% of them seen only once. The CDR3 totals 11 residues. V lost 2 bases and J lost 8, with 6 bases in between. The sample consisted of blood. This clonotype originated in a woman in her 30s in good health. The chain employs TRBV12-3 or TRBV12-4 and TRBJ1-2; no firm D call. The CDR3 coding sequence is TGTGCCAGCAGTTTATGTTCAGGCTACACCTTC. Protein sequence: CASSLCSGYTF.